The 24 T cell receptor beta chains in this list originate from one sample, sequenced in a study of spatial heterogeneity in lung cancer. Time point given: sample taken at primary tumor resection. TCRdb itself ran the 5' RACE reads through MiXCR, one entry per CDR3 protein. Of 6,000 or so distinct CDR3 sequences detected, under 15% appear once; the ten largest clones hold 16%. This sample comprised lung tissue, obtained at surgery. The source is a human donor with early-stage non-small cell lung cancer.

By sample fraction, this clonotype is medium-sized. The library was prepared for alpha chains; this beta chain is a stray read, so its frequency means little. The chain links TRBV7-2 to TRBJ2-1; D gene ambiguous. CDR1 is SGHTA and CDR2 is FQGNSA in the germline V gene. This CDR3 is 12 amino acids long. Trimming stripped 6 bases from V and 8 bases from J, with 11 bases between. The CDR3 DNA reads TGTGCCAGCAGGTCCGAAGGAGATGAGCAGTTCTTC. It is translated as CASRSEGDEQFF.

In this sample, this clonotype turned up many times. A library made for alpha chains picked up this beta chain off target, so its size means little. V usage is TRBV9 and J usage is TRBJ2-1, with 16 bases aligning to TRBD2. CDR1 and CDR2 from the germline V gene are SGDLS and YYNGEE. The CDR3 extends over 18 amino acids. The trim removed 4 bases at V and 7 bases at J, leaving 11 bases unmatched. The CDR3 loop reads CASSPAPGTSGRGNEQFF. For the CDR3, the DNA is TGTGCCAGCAGCCCAGCCCCCGGGACTAGCGGGAGGGGGAATGAGCAGTTCTTC.

This clonotype has ten or more counts. This beta chain is an off-target read within a library intended for alpha chains, so its frequency means little. This rearrangement joins TRBV27 to TRBJ2-5, with D unresolved. CDR3 size: 14 residues. In germline, CDR1 is MNHEY, CDR2 SMNVEV (reference sequence). The ends were cut back, 5 bases at V and 4 bases at J, with 14 bases in the middle. This chain's CDR3 is CASSPPARRETQYF. CDR3 nucleotides: TGTGCCAGCAGTCCCCCGGCAAGGAGAGAGACCCAGTACTTC.

This clonotype was detected ten times or more. A library prepared for alpha chains yielded this beta chain as an off-target read; its size is of little meaning. The V call is TRBV7-2, the J call TRBJ2-5; no reliable D call. Germline V gene sequence: CDR1 SGHTA, CDR2 FQGNSA. The CDR3 has 14 residues. V lost 2 bases and J 0 bases, leaving 7 bases between the germline ends. The DNA for the CDR3 is TGTGCCAGCAGCTTATCTGGATACCAAGAGACCCAGTACTTC. This gives the protein CASSLSGYQETQYF.

This clonotype was observed at least ten times. The library was prepared for alpha chains; this beta chain is a stray read, so its frequency means little. The chain employs TRBV5-6 and TRBJ1-1; 7 bases are shared with TRBD1. Trimming cost V 5 bases and J 4 bases; bases outside gene matches: 5. Germline CDR1 is SGHDT and CDR2 is YYEEEE. CDR3 size: 13 residues. Here the CDR3 reads CASSRGTATEAFF. The CDR3 DNA is TGTGCCAGCAGTCGTGGGACAGCCACTGAAGCTTTCTTT. Full variable domain (remainder filled in from reference TRBV5-6 and TRBJ1-1): DAGVTQSPTHLIKTRGQQVTLRCSPKSGHDTVSWYQQALGQGPQFIFQYYEEEERQRGNFPDRFSGHQFPNYSSELNVNALLLGDSALYLCASSRGTATEAFFGQGTRLTVV.

By sample share, this clonotype is large. A library prepared for alpha chains yielded this beta chain as an off-target read; its size is of little meaning. J is TRBJ1-1 and V is TRBV27; 11 bases match TRBD1. The J segment lost 2 bases and the V segment lost 5 bases, leaving 7 bases of the junction unmatched. Germline-derived CDR1 and CDR2 are MNHEY and SMNVEV (reference sequence). The CDR3 runs 16 residues. The CDR3 nucleotides read TGTGCCAGCAGTCCCTCCGGGACAGGGGGTAACACTGAAGCTTTCTTT. As protein: CASSPSGTGGNTEAFF.

By sample share, this clonotype is medium-sized. This beta chain slipped into a library made for alpha chains as a stray read, so its size is not meaningful. The chain joins TRBV12-3 or TRBV12-4 to TRBJ2-1, with a weak D call TRBD2 (6 bases). Trimming pared 3 bases from V and 6 bases from J, leaving 9 bases between. The CDR3 runs to 13 residues. The CDR3 reads CASSLEGFNEQFF. The CDR3 DNA follows: TGTGCCAGCAGTTTGGAGGGGTTCAATGAGCAGTTCTTC.

This clonotype has more than one count but fewer than ten. The library was built for alpha chains, so this beta chain is an off-target read and its size means little. This chain uses TRBV27 with TRBJ2-7; D remains unclear. The germline V gene has CDR1 MNHEY and CDR2 SMNVEV (reference sequence). The CDR3 runs to 13 residues. The V end lost 3 bases, the J end lost 2 bases, and 8 bases lay between the germline ends. CDR3 DNA: TGTGCCAGCAGTTTCGGCGCGGCCTACGAGCAGTACTTC. This encodes CASSFGAAYEQYF.

In its sample, this clonotype was seen a few times. As an off-target read in a library built for alpha chains, this beta chain has a frequency of little significance. V gene TRBV25-1 combines with J gene TRBJ1-5, with 8 bases fitting TRBD1. This CDR3 spans 14 amino acids. Germline V gene sequence: CDR1 MGHDK, CDR2 SYGVNS. The V and J ends lost 5 bases and 7 bases, in that order; junction bases with no gene match: 7. This CDR3 reads CASSSQGARQPQHF. The CDR3 DNA follows: TGTGCCAGCAGTTCCCAGGGGGCGAGGCAGCCCCAGCATTTT.

The sample holds many counts of this clonotype. This beta chain is an unintended read in a library built for alpha chains; its size means little. The V and J genes are TRBV7-2 and TRBJ2-3; unclear D gene. The CDR3 is made up of 14 amino acids. The V end was cut by 1 base, the J end by 2 bases, with 7 bases between. Per germline, CDR1 SGHTA and CDR2 FQGNSA. This chain's CDR3 is CASSLGGATDTQYF. The CDR3 DNA is TGTGCCAGCAGCTTAGGAGGCGCCACAGATACGCAGTATTTT.

A word on this clonotype: Being off target in a library aimed at alpha chains, this beta chain has a size of little meaning. The chain links TRBV29-1 to TRBJ2-7; D gene ambiguous. V was cut by 6 bases and J by 3 bases, with 15 bases left in between. In germline, CDR1 is SQVTM, CDR2 ANQGSEA. This CDR3 is built from 13 residues. Here the CDR3 reads CSVIRKDRYEQYF. As DNA, the CDR3 is TGCAGCGTCATTCGGAAGGACCGCTACGAGCAGTACTTC.

This clonotype has a count of ten or more. At one end the junction does not follow the germline gene, possibly because of a read error. The size of this beta chain means little, since it is a stray read in a library made for alpha chains. The CDR3 reads CSSRGTGTDTQYF. CDR3 DNA sequence: TGCAGTTCTAGGGGTACCGGCACAGATACGCAGTATTTT. This chain joins TRBV20-1 and TRBJ2-3; the D gene is possibly TRBD1 (5 bases). The CDR3 runs 13 residues. Per germline, CDR1 DFQATT and CDR2 SNEGSKA (reference sequence).

Turning to this clonotype: The library was designed around alpha chains, so this beta chain is a stray read whose abundance carries little weight. The chain has TRBV5-1 and TRBJ2-1; 8 bases are shared with TRBD1. The CDR3 length is 14 residues. Germline V gene sequence: CDR1 SGHRS, CDR2 YFSETQ. Trimming cost V 6 bases and J 3 bases; bases outside gene matches: 5. CDR3 protein: CASTRTGIYNEQFF. The CDR3 coding sequence is TGCGCCAGCACAAGGACAGGGATCTACAATGAGCAGTTCTTC.

This clonotype has a handful of counts. This beta chain represents an off-target read in a library built for alpha chains; its size is of limited meaning. The V gene is TRBV12-3 or TRBV12-4, the J gene TRBJ1-2; D call uncertain. Trimming cost V 2 bases and J 5 bases, with 18 bases left between them. The CDR3 length is 16 residues. The CDR3 sequence is CASSLPHGIRSYGYTF. The DNA of the CDR3 is TGTGCCAGCAGTTTACCCCACGGAATCAGGTCTTATGGCTACACCTTC.

By share, this clonotype ranks as medium-sized. This beta chain is off target for a library built for alpha chains, so its abundance means little. The chain is built from TRBV27 and TRBJ2-3, with D uncertain. This CDR3 is built from 14 residues. Germline V gene sequence: CDR1 MNHEY, CDR2 SMNVEV (reference sequence). Trimming removed 2 bases at V and 7 bases at J, with 13 bases between. The CDR3 coding sequence is TGTGCCAGCAGTTTAGGGCAGCCCGGGCATACGCAGTATTTT. It yields the protein CASSLGQPGHTQYF.

This clonotype is medium-sized. One end of the junction does not line up with germline, which may come from a read error. This beta chain is a stray read from a library made for alpha chains; its abundance is not meaningful. This chain connects TRBV7-7 to TRBJ2-1; 13 bases map to TRBD2. The CDR3 runs 16 residues. CDR1 is SSHAT and CDR2 is FNYEAQ in the germline V gene (reference sequence). CDR3 DNA sequence: TGTGCTAGCAGCTTCGGACTAGCGGGAGAAGGAGTTGAGCAGTTCTTC. This gives the protein CASSFGLAGEGVEQFF.

Ten or more counts support this clonotype. This beta chain appears as a stray read in a library generated for alpha chains; its size is not informative. The gene calls are TRBV20-1 and TRBJ2-3, with 9 bases identical to TRBD2. V was clipped by 3 bases and J by 10 bases; unmatched bases: 11. The V gene's germline CDR1 is DFQATT and CDR2 SNEGSKA (reference sequence). The CDR3 is made up of 14 amino acids. The DNA for the CDR3 is TGCAGTGCTAGGGCGGGAGGGCCCCAGGCTCCGCAGTATTTT. Amino acid sequence: CSARAGGPQAPQYF.

This clonotype qualifies as medium-sized. This beta chain is off target for a library built for alpha chains, so its abundance means little. The chain uses TRBV29-1 and TRBJ1-3; no clear D gene. V was clipped by 4 bases and J by 1 base, with 11 bases between them. Germline V gene data show CDR1 as SQVTM and CDR2 as ANQGSEA. The CDR3 is made up of 14 amino acids. CDR3 loop: CSVGDGSSGNTIYF. The CDR3 DNA reads TGCAGCGTTGGAGATGGATCTTCTGGAAACACCATATATTTT.

With regard to this clonotype: This beta chain is a stray read from a library made for alpha chains; its abundance is not meaningful. The V gene is TRBV20-1, the J gene TRBJ2-7, with TRBD1 identical over 9 bases. CDR3 length: 15 residues. With 3 bases clipped from V and 4 bases from J, the junction kept 10 bases outside the gene matches. In germline, CDR1 is DFQATT, CDR2 SNEGSKA (reference sequence). The CDR3 loop is CSARRSGTGIYEQYF. CDR3 DNA: TGCAGTGCTAGGCGCTCCGGGACAGGGATTTACGAGCAGTACTTC.

As regards this clonotype: As an off-target read in a library built for alpha chains, this beta chain has a frequency of little significance. This sequence joins TRBV28 and TRBJ1-2; D not certain. V was cut by 6 bases and J by 4 bases, with 15 bases left in between. CDR3 length equals 14 residues. The germline V gene has CDR1 MDHEN and CDR2 SYDVKM. The CDR3 sequence: CASRPTQALYGYTF. The CDR3 DNA reads TGTGCCAGCAGACCTACTCAGGCGCTCTATGGCTACACCTTC.

This clonotype was seen many times. Since it is a stray read in a library aimed at alpha chains, this beta chain has a size that is not meaningful. The rearrangement joins TRBV9 to TRBJ2-2, with 11 bases aligning to TRBD2. CDR3 length: 19 residues. V shed 3 bases, J shed 0 bases, and the junction held 10 bases outside the gene matches. CDR1 is SGDLS and CDR2 is YYNGEE in the germline V gene. CDR3 coding DNA: TGTGCCAGCAGCGCCCGACGGACTAGCGGGTTCGCGAACACCGGGGAGCTGTTTTTT. It encodes CASSARRTSGFANTGELFF.

The table lists this clonotype with many counts. The size of this beta chain means little, since it is a stray read in a library made for alpha chains. The chain links TRBV4-1 to TRBJ2-1, with D unresolved. Germline assignment: CDR1 MGHRA and CDR2 YSYEKL. The CDR3 extends over 17 amino acids. Trimming removed 2 bases at V and 4 bases at J, with 18 bases between. The chain's CDR3 is CASSQPPNADLYNEQFF. The CDR3, as DNA: TGCGCCAGCAGCCAACCTCCAAATGCGGACCTATACAATGAGCAGTTCTTC.

By sample fraction, this clonotype is medium-sized. One end of the junction fails to match germline, which may point to a read error. This beta chain is an unintended read in a library built for alpha chains; its size means little. The chain combines TRBV7-9 with TRBJ2-3; D might be TRBD1 or TRBD2, each matching 5 bases. This CDR3 is built from 15 residues. Looked up from germline, CDR1 is SEHNR and CDR2 is FQNEAQ (reference sequence). The CDR3 here is CASRLAGTDTDTQYF. CDR3 coding DNA: TGTGCCAGCAGATTAGCTGGGACGGACACAGATACGCAGTATTTT.

This clonotype was observed a few times. Little can be read into the size of this beta chain, an off-target read in a library designed for alpha chains. CDR3 DNA: TGTGCCAGCAGTCCCCGGGCCCTTAACTATGGCTACACCTTC. Translating it yields CASSPRALNYGYTF. The chain carries TRBV6-1 and TRBJ1-2, with D unresolved. Germline lookup yields CDR1 MNHNS and CDR2 SASEGT. This CDR3 comprises 14 residues. V lost 5 bases and J 1 base, leaving 11 bases between the germline ends.